The rows below give T cell receptor beta chains drawn from one sample of a study of CD8 T cells in Susac syndrome. TCRdb ran MiXCR on the immunoSEQ multiplex PCR reads and lists one entry per CDR3 protein. The sample has about 190,000 distinct CDR3 sequences; approximately 96% are singletons. Input material: CD4+ T cells from PBMCs. Receptors originate from a human donor with Susac syndrome. CDR3s include the opening cysteine and the closing phenylalanine or tryptophan. The order of the fields is CDR3 protein, CDR3 DNA, V gene, D gene, J gene, clone size. The D gene is left open where the match is weak. A row's size may be missing; if present it is once, few, many or a size class.

CDR3aa: CSVYTGVSEQYF
CDR3nt: TGCAGCGTTTATACAGGGGTCTCCGAGCAGTACTTC
v_gene: TRBV29-1
d_gene: TRBD1
j_gene: TRBJ2-7
abundance: .

CDR3aa: CASSQEFLAGLSVAQYF
CDR3nt: TGTGCCAGCAGCCAAGAATTCCTAGCGGGCCTCTCGGTGGCCCAGTACTTC
v_gene: TRBV14
d_gene: TRBD2
j_gene: TRBJ2-5
abundance: .

CDR3aa: CASSEGATPGANVLTF
CDR3nt: TGTGCCAGCAGTGAAGGGGCCACACCTGGGGCCAACGTCCTGACTTTC
v_gene: TRBV6-1
d_gene: .
j_gene: TRBJ2-6
abundance: once

CDR3aa: CASSSTAFMNTEAFF
CDR3nt: TGTGCCAGCAGTTCCACAGCATTCATGAACACTGAAGCTTTCTTT
v_gene: TRBV11-2
d_gene: .
j_gene: TRBJ1-1
abundance: .

CDR3aa: CASSPPGQNEQFF
CDR3nt: TGTGCCAGCTCACCACCAGGTCAAAATGAGCAGTTCTTC
v_gene: TRBV18
d_gene: .
j_gene: TRBJ2-1
abundance: .

CDR3aa: CASSHKLYEWQYF
CDR3nt: TGCGCCAGCAGCCATAAGCTCTACGAGTGGCAGTACTTC
v_gene: TRBV4-1
d_gene: .
j_gene: TRBJ2-7
abundance: .

CDR3aa: CAWSKRRDTEAFF
CDR3nt: TGTGCCTGGAGTAAACGTAGGGACACTGAAGCTTTCTTT
v_gene: TRBV30
d_gene: .
j_gene: TRBJ1-1
abundance: .

CDR3aa: CASSVNSAYNEQFF
CDR3nt: TGTGCCAGCAGCGTAAATAGCGCCTACAATGAGCAGTTCTTC
v_gene: TRBV9
d_gene: .
j_gene: TRBJ2-1
abundance: .

CDR3aa: CASSSDGLAGEETQYF
CDR3nt: TGTGCCAGCAGCTCCGACGGGCTAGCGGGGGAAGAGACCCAGTACTTC
v_gene: TRBV7-7
d_gene: TRBD2
j_gene: TRBJ2-5
abundance: .

CDR3aa: CAISFPGGSGEQYF
CDR3nt: TGTGCCATCAGTTTCCCCGGGGGGTCAGGGGAGCAGTACTTC
v_gene: TRBV10-3
d_gene: TRBD2
j_gene: TRBJ2-7
abundance: .

CDR3aa: CSVRMHVVNTEAFF
CDR3nt: TGCAGCGTTCGAATGCACGTGGTGAACACTGAAGCTTTCTTT
v_gene: TRBV29-1
d_gene: .
j_gene: TRBJ1-1
abundance: once

CDR3aa: CASSFKAANTEAFF
CDR3nt: TGTGCCAGCAGTTTTAAGGCCGCGAACACTGAAGCTTTCTTT
v_gene: TRBV12-3/TRBV12-4
d_gene: .
j_gene: TRBJ1-1
abundance: .

CDR3aa: CASSPRDRGGNEQFF
CDR3nt: TGCGCCAGCAGCCCTCGGGACAGGGGAGGGAATGAGCAGTTCTTC
v_gene: TRBV4-3
d_gene: TRBD1
j_gene: TRBJ2-1
abundance: once

CDR3aa: CSVPRGVNTGELFF
CDR3nt: TGCAGCGTTCCCAGGGGGGTCAACACCGGGGAGCTGTTTTTT
v_gene: TRBV29-1
d_gene: .
j_gene: TRBJ2-2
abundance: once

CDR3aa: CASSLGGDEQFF
CDR3nt: TGTGCCAGCAGCTTGGGGGGGGATGAGCAGTTCTTC
v_gene: TRBV11-2
d_gene: TRBD2
j_gene: TRBJ2-1
abundance: .

CDR3aa: CASKLELAGVNEQFF
CDR3nt: TGTGCCAGCAAACTGGAGCTAGCGGGGGTCAATGAGCAGTTCTTC
v_gene: TRBV28
d_gene: TRBD2
j_gene: TRBJ2-1
abundance: .

CDR3aa: CASGGRQHLYGYTF
CDR3nt: TGTGCCTCCGGGGGAAGACAGCATTTATATGGCTACACCTTC
v_gene: TRBV30
d_gene: .
j_gene: TRBJ1-2
abundance: once

CDR3aa: CASILGGPVTDTQYF
CDR3nt: TGTGCCAGCATCCTCGGGGGACCCGTCACAGATACGCAGTATTTT
v_gene: TRBV5-6
d_gene: .
j_gene: TRBJ2-3
abundance: .

CDR3aa: CASSLRGADYGYTF
CDR3nt: TGTGCCAGCAGCTTGCGTGGGGCTGACTATGGCTACACCTTC
v_gene: TRBV5-4
d_gene: .
j_gene: TRBJ1-2
abundance: .

CDR3aa: CASSVDPGDSYEQYF
CDR3nt: TGTGCCAGCAGCGTAGACCCAGGGGATTCCTACGAGCAGTACTTC
v_gene: TRBV9
d_gene: .
j_gene: TRBJ2-7
abundance: .

CDR3aa: CASSLAALAGGFPSYEQYF
CDR3nt: TGTGCCAGCAGCTTAGCGGCCCTAGCGGGGGGGTTTCCATCCTACGAGCAGTACTTC
v_gene: TRBV7-2
d_gene: TRBD2
j_gene: TRBJ2-7
abundance: .

CDR3aa: CATSGMGQASYEQYF
CDR3nt: TGTGCCACCAGCGGGATGGGACAGGCATCCTACGAGCAGTACTTC
v_gene: TRBV15
d_gene: TRBD1
j_gene: TRBJ2-7
abundance: .

CDR3aa: CASGLAQGNEQFF
CDR3nt: TGTGCTAGTGGTTTGGCACAGGGAAATGAGCAGTTCTTC
v_gene: TRBV12-5
d_gene: .
j_gene: TRBJ2-1
abundance: once

CDR3aa: CASSQETGGFIGANVLTF
CDR3nt: TGTGCCAGCAGCCAAGAGACAGGGGGGTTTATTGGGGCCAACGTCCTGACTTTC
v_gene: TRBV4-2
d_gene: TRBD1
j_gene: TRBJ2-6
abundance: once

CDR3aa: CASSLELPGGTEAFF
CDR3nt: TGTGCCAGCAGCTTGGAATTACCCGGAGGGACTGAAGCTTTCTTT
v_gene: TRBV5-4
d_gene: .
j_gene: TRBJ1-1
abundance: .

CDR3aa: CASSQGGDSFYEQYF
CDR3nt: TGTGCCAGCAGCCAAGGGGGGGACAGTTTTTACGAGCAGTACTTC
v_gene: TRBV3-1
d_gene: .
j_gene: TRBJ2-7
abundance: .

CDR3aa: CASSVTPGTANF
CDR3nt: TGTGCCAGCAGTGTAACACCCGGGACAGCCAATTTT
v_gene: TRBV12-3/TRBV12-4
d_gene: TRBD1
j_gene: TRBJ1-3
abundance: few

CDR3aa: CAWSHPGYDTQYF
CDR3nt: TGTGCCTGGAGTCATCCCGGATATGATACGCAGTATTTT
v_gene: TRBV30
d_gene: .
j_gene: TRBJ2-3
abundance: .

CDR3aa: CSVLTFSYNEQFF
CDR3nt: TGCAGCGTTCTAACGTTCTCCTACAATGAGCAGTTCTTC
v_gene: TRBV29-1
d_gene: .
j_gene: TRBJ2-1
abundance: .

CDR3aa: CASTPRAATGELFF
CDR3nt: TGTGCCAGCACCCCTCGGGCAGCCACCGGGGAGCTGTTTTTT
v_gene: TRBV6-5
d_gene: .
j_gene: TRBJ2-2
abundance: .

CDR3aa: CASSLLDEAFF
CDR3nt: TGTGCCAGCAGCTTGTTAGATGAAGCTTTCTTT
v_gene: TRBV7-2
d_gene: .
j_gene: TRBJ1-1
abundance: once

CDR3aa: CSVDRGEKLFF
CDR3nt: TGCAGCGTCGACCGTGGTGAAAAACTGTTTTTT
v_gene: TRBV29-1
d_gene: .
j_gene: TRBJ1-4
abundance: .

CDR3aa: CASSQGRRPYF
CDR3nt: TGTGCCAGCAGCCAGGGGCGCAGACCGTATTTT
v_gene: TRBV12-3/TRBV12-4
d_gene: .
j_gene: TRBJ2-3
abundance: .

CDR3aa: CASSLRRIYEQYF
CDR3nt: TGTGCCAGCAGTTTACGACGGATTTACGAGCAGTACTTC
v_gene: TRBV12-3/TRBV12-4
d_gene: .
j_gene: TRBJ2-7
abundance: .

CDR3aa: CASSQGRLEYF
CDR3nt: TGTGCCAGCAGCCAAGGGAGGTTGGAGTACTTC
v_gene: TRBV14
d_gene: .
j_gene: TRBJ2-7
abundance: .

CDR3aa: CATSFLTGEGETQYF
CDR3nt: TGTGCCACCAGCTTCTTAACAGGGGAGGGGGAGACCCAGTACTTC
v_gene: TRBV15
d_gene: .
j_gene: TRBJ2-5
abundance: .

CDR3aa: CASSLARGYEQYF
CDR3nt: TGTGCCAGCAGCCTAGCGCGGGGCTACGAGCAGTACTTC
v_gene: TRBV6-5
d_gene: .
j_gene: TRBJ2-7
abundance: .